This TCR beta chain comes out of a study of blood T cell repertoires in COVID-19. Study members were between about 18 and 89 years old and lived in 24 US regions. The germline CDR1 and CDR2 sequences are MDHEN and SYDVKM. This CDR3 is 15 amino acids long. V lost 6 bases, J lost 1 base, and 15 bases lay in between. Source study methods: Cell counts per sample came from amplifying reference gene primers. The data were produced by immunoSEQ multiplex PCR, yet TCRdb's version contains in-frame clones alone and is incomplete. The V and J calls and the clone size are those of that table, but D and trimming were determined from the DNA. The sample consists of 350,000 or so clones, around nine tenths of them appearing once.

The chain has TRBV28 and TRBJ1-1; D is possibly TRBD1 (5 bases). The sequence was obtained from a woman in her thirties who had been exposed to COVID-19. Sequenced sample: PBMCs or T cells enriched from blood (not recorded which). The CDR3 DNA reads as TGTGCCAGCAGCCCCTACTACAGGAGGAACACTGAAGCTTTCTTT. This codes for CASSPYYRRNTEAFF.